The subject of this entry is one TCR beta chain. Its antigen specificity is not known. Base qualities were left out, and no much larger clone turns up one base away. Library generation was performed with the immunoSEQ multiplex PCR assay. TCRdb took over this immuneACCESS table, retaining in-frame rearrangements with V and J assigned. Such tables are incomplete; in checked studies, under half of the missing clones stem from an unresolved V gene, and the remainder is unexplained. The sample records 35,000 to 45,000 clones, about 90% of which are singletons. The biggest ten clones account for 0.9% of the sample. The CDR3 runs 14 residues from the cysteine to the phenylalanine. Of all the DNA, just the CDR3 is kept, 42 bases in frame from base 1. Reading the germline V gene (reference sequence) gives CDR1 MNHEY and CDR2 SMNVEV. The V end loses 10 bases and the J end loses 0 bases, and a stretch of 13 bases separates them.

The data derive from a study of T cell changes during pregnancy in multiple sclerosis (dated by TCRdb to between 2018 and 2021). About the study as a whole: Changes in the T cell repertoire over the course of pregnancy were examined in this study in women with multiple sclerosis.

The specimen was CD4+ T cells from peripheral blood mononuclear cells, collected after pregnancy. The sequence joins TRBV27 to TRBJ1-5; the D gene is possibly TRBD1, with 5 bases matching. The clonotype was recovered from a female donor with multiple sclerosis, enrolled in a pregnancy study. The CDR3 is CATPRGNSNQPQHF. The DNA sequence is TGTGCCACCCCCCGGGGGAATAGCAATCAGCCCCAGCATTTT.